Listed below are T cell receptor beta chains from one sample, sequenced in a study of blood T cells in healthy people across ages. MiXCR, run by TCRdb on the 5' RACE reads, gives a single entry per CDR3 protein. The sample carries about a million distinct CDR3 sequences, roughly 48% recorded once. The sample was blood. The receptor source for this set is a man aged 25-45 years in good health. Each CDR3 is given with its conserved first and last residue. The D gene is left open where the match is weak. Some rows mark clone size as missing; the rest say once, few, many or name a class of expanded clone.

D gene,clone size,J gene,V gene,CDR3 length,CDR3 protein,CDR3 DNA
NA,NA,TRBJ2-1,TRBV6-6,12,CASSSGTGEQFF,TGTGCCAGCAGTAGCGGGACAGGAGAGCAGTTCTTC
TRBD1,NA,TRBJ1-5,TRBV7-9,16,CASSWGTDSSNQPQHF,TGTGCCAGCAGCTGGGGGACAGACAGTAGCAATCAGCCCCAGCATTTT
TRBD1,NA,TRBJ2-7,TRBV4-2,15,CASSPPGQTMYEQYF,TGTGCCAGCAGTCCACCGGGACAGACTATGTACGAGCAGTACTTC
NA,NA,TRBJ2-2,TRBV28,17,CASSPLLGDKGTGELFF,TGTGCCAGCAGCCCATTGTTGGGGGACAAAGGCACCGGGGAGCTGTTTTTT
TRBD1,NA,TRBJ1-1,TRBV5-1,16,CASSLGQGALDTEAFF,TGCGCCAGCAGCTTGGGGCAGGGGGCTTTGGACACTGAAGCTTTCTTT
NA,few,TRBJ1-6,TRBV9,15,CASSAEDRDNSPLHF,TGTGCCAGCAGCGCCGAGGACAGAGATAATTCACCCCTCCACTTT
NA,few,TRBJ1-2,TRBV11-2,16,CASSLVVGTADYGYTF,TGTGCCAGCAGCTTAGTTGTGGGGACGGCGGACTATGGCTACACCTTC
NA,NA,TRBJ2-5,TRBV4-2,13,CASSDGGVWEQYF,TGTGCCAGCAGTGACGGTGGGGTGTGGGAGCAGTACTTC
NA,few,TRBJ2-3,TRBV15,17,CATSRDLWAGSTDTQYF,TGTGCCACCAGCAGAGACCTTTGGGCTGGGAGCACAGATACGCAGTATTTT
NA,NA,TRBJ2-1,TRBV5-4,15,CASSFGLEENNEQFF,TGTGCCAGCAGCTTTGGTCTAGAAGAAAACAATGAGCAGTTCTTC
NA,NA,TRBJ2-5,TRBV6-2/TRBV6-3,13,CASRTDSPRTQYF,TGTGCCAGCAGAACGGACAGCCCAAGGACCCAGTACTTC
NA,few,TRBJ2-5,TRBV12-3/TRBV12-4,14,CASSFGGTGRTQYF,TGTGCCAGCAGTTTCGGGGGAACCGGTAGGACCCAGTACTTC
TRBD1,few,TRBJ2-1,TRBV12-3/TRBV12-4,17,CASSSLGQGAASDEQFF,TGTGCCAGCAGCTCCTTAGGACAGGGGGCAGCAAGCGATGAGCAGTTCTTC
TRBD2,few,TRBJ2-3,TRBV4-2,17,CASSQPTSGGPGGTQYF,TGTGCCAGCAGCCAACCCACTAGCGGGGGGCCCGGAGGTACGCAGTATTTT
NA,many,TRBJ1-4,TRBV4-2,17,CASSQGDISDYNEKLFF,TGTGCCAGCAGCCAAGGAGATATATCCGATTATAATGAAAAACTGTTTTTT
TRBD2,few,TRBJ2-7,TRBV6-1,14,CASETRGSTYEQYF,TGTGCCAGCGAGACGCGGGGGTCCACCTACGAGCAGTACTTC
TRBD1,few,TRBJ2-7,TRBV7-9,13,CASSQGDIYEQYF,TGTGCCAGCAGCCAGGGGGACATTTACGAGCAGTACTTC
NA,NA,TRBJ1-4,TRBV7-2,14,CASSLDGPNEKLFF,TGTGCCAGCAGCTTAGATGGACCTAATGAAAAACTGTTTTTT
NA,NA,TRBJ2-1,TRBV12-3/TRBV12-4,12,CASRLYGDEQFF,TGTGCCAGCAGGCTTTACGGGGATGAGCAGTTCTTC
TRBD1,NA,TRBJ1-2,TRBV3-1,15,CASSQDGRGRTGYTF,TGTGCCAGCAGCCAAGATGGTAGGGGGCGGACTGGCTACACCTTC
NA,NA,TRBJ2-5,TRBV25-1,13,CASQHQPGETQYF,TGTGCCAGCCAACACCAGCCAGGAGAGACCCAGTACTTC
TRBD1,few,TRBJ1-4,TRBV12-3/TRBV12-4,15,CASSYVTGTTEKLFF,TGTGCCAGCAGCTACGTGACAGGGACTACGGAAAAACTGTTTTTT
NA,NA,TRBJ2-2,TRBV28,17,CASSFPPGHGVAGELFF,TGTGCCAGCAGTTTTCCCCCGGGACATGGGGTTGCCGGGGAGCTGTTTTTT
NA,NA,TRBJ2-7,TRBV6-5,11,CASQGPYEQYF,TGTGCCAGCCAAGGTCCCTACGAGCAGTACTTC
NA,NA,TRBJ2-4,TRBV6-6,15,CACLVGRGYLNIQYF,TGTGCCTGCTTGGTCGGCAGGGGATATTTGAACATTCAGTACTTC
TRBD1,NA,TRBJ1-3,TRBV25-1,15,CASSDAGGTGNTIYF,TGTGCCAGCAGTGATGCAGGGGGTACTGGAAACACCATATATTTT
TRBD2,NA,TRBJ2-7,TRBV4-3,15,CASTQSGGSYNEQYF,TGCGCCAGCACCCAAAGCGGGGGGTCCTACAATGAGCAGTACTTC
TRBD2,NA,TRBJ2-1,TRBV12-3/TRBV12-4,20,CASSPCIGTSGGPFINEQFF,TGTGCCAGCAGTCCCTGCATTGGGACTAGCGGGGGGCCGTTTATCAATGAGCAGTTCTTC
TRBD1,NA,TRBJ2-7,TRBV5-6,17,CASSLDGPDRGVYEQYF,TGTGCCAGCAGCCTCGATGGACCGGACAGGGGGGTCTACGAGCAGTACTTC
NA,NA,TRBJ1-4,TRBV20-1,15,CSARGDATVSEKLFF,TGCAGTGCTAGAGGGGACGCAACCGTGAGTGAAAAACTGTTTTTT
NA,few,TRBJ2-3,TRBV3-1,13,CASSPGTRGTQYF,TGTGCCAGCAGCCCCGGCACACGAGGTACGCAGTATTTT
NA,NA,TRBJ2-7,TRBV3-1,15,CASSARGPGPYEQYF,TGTGCCAGCAGCGCCCGAGGACCAGGCCCCTACGAGCAGTACTTC
NA,NA,TRBJ2-7,TRBV20-1,14,CSARDPYRAGEQYF,TGCAGTGCTAGAGACCCTTACAGGGCCGGCGAGCAGTACTTC
NA,NA,TRBJ2-5,TRBV27,12,CASSPPDETQYF,TGTGCCAGCAGTCCTCCGGACGAGACCCAGTACTTC
NA,NA,TRBJ2-3,TRBV11-2,17,CASSLGQGPQTTDTQYF,TGTGCCAGCAGCTTAGGCCAAGGCCCACAGACGACAGATACGCAGTATTTT
TRBD1,NA,TRBJ2-3,TRBV20-1,14,CSATGTGVPDTQYF,TGCAGTGCCACCGGGACAGGGGTCCCAGATACGCAGTATTTT
NA,few,TRBJ1-2,TRBV5-6,14,CASSRTRQAYGYTF,TGTGCCAGCAGTAGGACCCGACAGGCCTATGGCTACACCTTC